This entry lists 14 T cell receptor beta chains sequenced from one sample in a study of vaccination and CD4 T cells after COVID-19. Antigens of these TCRs are unknown. Cultured CD4+ T cells had their DNA profiled by the Oncomine TCR Beta short-read assay. TCRdb reanalysed the PCR reads using MiXCR and keeps one entry per CDR3 protein. The sample comprises 15,000 to 20,000 distinct CDR3 sequences, more than 55% of which are singletons, and approximately 9% rests with the top ten. Treatment given: roughly ten-day PBMC culture with coronavirus spike peptide pools or control peptides (ViraFEST assay). Sample: CD4+ T cells from blood, cultured in vitro. Source of these receptors: a human donor who had recovered from COVID-19.

This clonotype was detected a few times. The chain links TRBV5-1 to TRBJ1-1; D is undetermined. Germline V lookup: CDR1 SGHRS, CDR2 YFSETQ. This CDR3 region has 13 residues. V gave up 3 bases and J gave up 5 bases, with 11 bases separating them. The CDR3 here is CASSSEGYTEAFF. For the CDR3, the DNA is TGCGCCAGCAGCTCCGAAGGGTATACTGAAGCTTTCTTT.

The V gene is TRBV20-1, the J gene TRBJ1-5; no definite D call. V shed 0 bases and J shed 0 bases, with 12 bases lying between them. Per the germline V gene, CDR1 is DFQATT and CDR2 is SNEGSKA (reference sequence). This CDR3 region has 16 residues. For the CDR3, the DNA is TGCAGTGCTAGAGATGTGGGCGGTTATAGCAATCAGCCCCAGCATTTT. Protein: CSARDVGGYSNQPQHF.

The chain combines TRBV28 with TRBJ2-6, with TRBD1 as a possible D gene (5 bases). The length of the CDR3 is 15 residues. Trimming left V 8 bases short and J 3 bases short, with 14 bases between. CDR1 is MDHEN, CDR2 SYDVKM, per germline. The DNA for the CDR3 is TGTGCCAGCGAAACGATAGGGGTTGGGGCCAACGTCCTGACTTTC. It encodes CASETIGVGANVLTF. Variable domain in full (rest from reference TRBV28 and TRBJ2-6): DVKVTQSSRYLVKRTGEKVFLECVQDMDHENMFWYRQDPGLGLRLIYFSYDVKMKEKGDIPEGYSVSREKKERFSLILESASTNQTSMYLCASETIGVGANVLTFGAGSRLTVL.

This clonotype was seen more than once but under ten times. The chain employs TRBV7-2 and TRBJ1-3; TRBD1 agrees at 7 bases. The CDR3 spans 14 residues. CDR1 and CDR2 from the germline V gene are SGHTA and FQGNSA. V lost 5 bases, J lost 8 bases, and 9 bases stayed unmatched. The CDR3: CASSQGGARDTIYF. The CDR3 nucleotides are TGTGCCAGCAGCCAGGGGGGGGCCCGGGACACCATATATTTT.

This clonotype was recorded a few times. The chain carries TRBV27 and TRBJ1-4; D is ambiguous. The CDR3 is 12 amino acids. Deletions cut 2 bases from V and 7 bases from J, with 5 bases between. Germline V gene lookup returns CDR1 MNHEY and CDR2 SMNVEV (reference sequence). The CDR3 nucleotides read TGTGCCAGCAGTTTAGACCGTGAAAAACTGTTTTTT. It encodes CASSLDREKLFF.

The chain combines TRBV2 with TRBJ2-7, with D unclear. The CDR3 has 14 residues. From germline, CDR1 is SNHLY and CDR2 FYNNEI. V was cut by 8 bases and J by 5 bases, with 19 bases left in between. In nucleotides, the CDR3 is TGTGCCAGCTCCAGCGTCATCCCGATCGACGAGCAGTACTTC. Protein product: CASSSVIPIDEQYF. The whole variable domain, filled in from reference TRBV2 and TRBJ2-7, reads EPEVTQTPSHQVTQMGQEVILRCVPISNHLYFYWYRQILGQKVEFLVSFYNNEISEKSEIFDDQFSVERPDGSNFTLKIRSTKLEDSAMYFCASSSVIPIDEQYFGPGTRLTVT.

This chain connects TRBV12-3 or TRBV12-4 to TRBJ1-2; 7 bases fit TRBD1. The CDR3 runs 14 residues. With V trimmed by 7 bases and J by 0 bases, 5 bases remained unmatched. CDR3 region: CASTRTGANYGYTF. The CDR3, as DNA: TGTGCCAGCACTAGGACAGGAGCTAACTATGGCTACACCTTC.

The chain is built from TRBV10-3 and TRBJ1-1, with D tentatively TRBD1 (6 bases). V lost 4 bases and J lost 1, with 10 bases in between. Germline lookup yields CDR1 ENHRY and CDR2 SYGVKD. This CDR3 is built from 14 residues. The CDR3 nucleotides are TGTGCCATCAGTGGTCAGGACAGGAACACTGAAGCTTTCTTT. This sequence encodes CAISGQDRNTEAFF.

This clonotype has a handful of counts. V usage is TRBV6-5 and J usage is TRBJ1-1, with TRBD1 matching over 7 bases. Germline trimming cut 2 bases from V and 5 bases from J; bases unmatched to any gene: 8. The CDR3 totals 15 residues. Germline V CDR1 and CDR2: MNHEY, SVGAGI. CDR3 region: CASSYAETGRTEAFF. The CDR3 DNA reads TGTGCCAGCAGTTACGCGGAGACAGGGAGAACTGAAGCTTTCTTT.

This clonotype was picked up a small number of times. The chain couples TRBV10-3 to TRBJ2-3; D uncertain. Germline-derived CDR1 and CDR2 are ENHRY and SYGVKD. This CDR3 has 14 amino acids. The V end was cut by 1 base, the J end by 5 bases, with 10 bases between. CDR3 in amino acids: CAISEYRPGDTQYF. The CDR3 nucleotides read TGTGCCATCAGTGAGTATCGGCCGGGAGATACGCAGTATTTT.

This clonotype was picked up a small number of times. The genes are TRBV27 and TRBJ2-2; 8 bases line up with TRBD2. The V gene end was trimmed by 6 bases and the J gene end by 2 bases; junction bases not matched to a gene: 8. This CDR3 is 16 amino acids long. CDR1 and CDR2 from the germline V gene are MNHEY and SMNVEV (reference sequence). CDR3: CASRDAGTSNTGELFF. In DNA, the CDR3 is TGTGCCAGCAGAGACGCCGGGACTAGTAACACCGGGGAGCTGTTTTTT.

In its sample, this clonotype was seen a few times. The V and J genes are TRBV7-9 and TRBJ2-3; D gene uncertain. V was trimmed by 5 bases and J by 8 bases, leaving 8 bases between them. Germline V gene data show CDR1 as SEHNR and CDR2 as FQNEAQ (reference sequence). The CDR3 totals 11 residues. CDR3 DNA: TGTGCCAGCAGCGCCCCCGGTACGCAGTATTTT. Its protein product is CASSAPGTQYF.

This clonotype was seen more than once but under ten times. This chain uses TRBV6-1 with TRBJ1-2; D ambiguous. CDR1 and CDR2 (germline): MNHNS, SASEGT. The CDR3 is 14 amino acids. The ends were cut back, 6 bases at V and 6 bases at J, with 17 bases in the middle. CDR3 region: CASSPVERFHGYTF. CDR3 sequence (DNA): TGTGCCAGCAGCCCCGTTGAAAGGTTCCATGGCTACACCTTC.

This chain links TRBV12-3 or TRBV12-4 with TRBJ1-1; 10 bases are shared with TRBD1. V gave up 4 bases and J gave up 4 bases; unmatched junction bases: 6. The CDR3 length is 15 residues. The CDR3 DNA reads TGTGCCAGCAGTTCCCGGACAGGGGGGATCACTGAAGCTTTCTTT. Residues: CASSSRTGGITEAFF.